This TCR beta chain appears in the sequencing data of a study of Graves' ophthalmopathy and Graves' hyperthyroidism. RNA served as the template for amplifying TCR beta CDR3 regions. Second-round multiplex PCR came after first-round RT-PCR with HTBI primers. MiXCR was run by TCRdb on the multiplex PCR reads, yielding one entry per CDR3 protein. The sample holds 500,000 to 800,000 distinct CDR3 sequences; 35% to 50% are singletons and the top ten take 3% to 3.5%. This CDR3 has 15 amino acids. J was trimmed by 7 bases and V by 2 bases; bases with no gene match: 7. Germline-derived CDR1 and CDR2 are SEHNR and FQNEAQ (reference sequence). In its sample, this clonotype was seen many times.

The J gene is TRBJ1-1, the V gene TRBV7-9, with 10 bases matching TRBD1. The sequenced sample was peripheral blood. This clonotype was obtained from an adult man with Graves' ophthalmopathy. CDR3 nucleotide sequence: TGTGCCAGCAGCTTACACCGGGACAGGGGTTTTGAAGCTTTCTTT. Residues: CASSLHRDRGFEAFF.